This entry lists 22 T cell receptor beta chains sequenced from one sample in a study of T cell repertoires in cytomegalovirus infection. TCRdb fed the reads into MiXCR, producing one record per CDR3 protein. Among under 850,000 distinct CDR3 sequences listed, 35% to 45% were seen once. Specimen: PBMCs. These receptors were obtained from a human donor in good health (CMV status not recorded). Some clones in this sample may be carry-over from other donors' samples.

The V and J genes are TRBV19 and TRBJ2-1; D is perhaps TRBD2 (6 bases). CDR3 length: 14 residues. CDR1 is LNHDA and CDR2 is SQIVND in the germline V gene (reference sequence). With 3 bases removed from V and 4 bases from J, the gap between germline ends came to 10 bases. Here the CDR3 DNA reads TGTGCCAGTAGTATCCCTAGCGCGTACAATGAGCAGTTCTTC. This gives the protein CASSIPSAYNEQFF.

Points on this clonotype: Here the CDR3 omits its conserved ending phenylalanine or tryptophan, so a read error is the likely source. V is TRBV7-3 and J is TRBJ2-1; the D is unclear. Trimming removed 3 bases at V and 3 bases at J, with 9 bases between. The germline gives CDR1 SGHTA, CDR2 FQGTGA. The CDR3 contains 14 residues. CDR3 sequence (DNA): TGTGCCAGCAGCTTTGGATCCAGCTACAATGAGCAGTTCTTA. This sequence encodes CASSFGSSYNEQFL.

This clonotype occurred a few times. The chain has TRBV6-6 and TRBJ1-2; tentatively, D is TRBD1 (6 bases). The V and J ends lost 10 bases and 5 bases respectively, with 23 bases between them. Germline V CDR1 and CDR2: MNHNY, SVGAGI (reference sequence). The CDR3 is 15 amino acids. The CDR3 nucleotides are TGTGCCACCACTGGACAGCTCCCGCGAGGGTATGGCTACACCTTC. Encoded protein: CATTGQLPRGYGYTF.

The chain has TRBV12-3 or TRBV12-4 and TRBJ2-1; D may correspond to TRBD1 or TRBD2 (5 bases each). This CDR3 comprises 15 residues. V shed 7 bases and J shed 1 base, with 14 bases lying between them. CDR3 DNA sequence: TGTGCCAGCACCGCGGACTGGGGGTCCTACAATGAGCAGTTCTTC. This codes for CASTADWGSYNEQFF.

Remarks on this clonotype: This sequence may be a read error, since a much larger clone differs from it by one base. The CDR3, as DNA: TGTGCCAGCAGCCTTCGTATGACGGAATACTCCAATGATCAGCCCCAGCATTTT. Translating it yields CASSLRMTEYSNDQPQHF. The rearrangement joins TRBV7-2 to TRBJ1-5; no clear D gene. CDR1 SGHTA and CDR2 FQGNSA come from the germline V gene. The CDR3 contains 18 residues. Trimming removed 5 bases from V and 5 bases from J, with 25 bases in between.

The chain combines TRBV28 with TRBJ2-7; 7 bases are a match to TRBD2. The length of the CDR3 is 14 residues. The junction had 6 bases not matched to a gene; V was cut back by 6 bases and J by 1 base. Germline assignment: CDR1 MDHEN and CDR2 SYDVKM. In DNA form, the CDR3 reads TGTGCCAGCAGCCTGACTAGCCGATCCTACGAGCAGTACTTC. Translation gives CASSLTSRSYEQYF.

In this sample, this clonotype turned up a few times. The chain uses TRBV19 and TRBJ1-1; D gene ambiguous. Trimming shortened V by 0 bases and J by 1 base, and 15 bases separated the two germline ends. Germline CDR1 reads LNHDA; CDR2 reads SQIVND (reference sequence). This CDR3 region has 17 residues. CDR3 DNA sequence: TGTGCCAGTAGTATAGATTCCGGTTGGCGAGCGAACACTGAAGCTTTCTTT. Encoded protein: CASSIDSGWRANTEAFF. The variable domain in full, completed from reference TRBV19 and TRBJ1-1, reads DGGITQSPKYLFRKEGQNVTLSCEQNLNHDAMYWYRQDPGQGLRLIYYSQIVNDFQKGDIAEGYSVSREKKESFPLTVTSAQKNPTAFYLCASSIDSGWRANTEAFFGQGTRLTVV.

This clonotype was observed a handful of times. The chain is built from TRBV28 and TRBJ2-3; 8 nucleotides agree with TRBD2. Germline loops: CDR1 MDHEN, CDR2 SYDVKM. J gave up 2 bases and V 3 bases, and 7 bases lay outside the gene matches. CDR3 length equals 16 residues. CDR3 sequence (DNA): TGTGCCAGCAGTTTCTCCGTAGCGGGACCCACAGATACGCAGTATTTT. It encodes CASSFSVAGPTDTQYF.

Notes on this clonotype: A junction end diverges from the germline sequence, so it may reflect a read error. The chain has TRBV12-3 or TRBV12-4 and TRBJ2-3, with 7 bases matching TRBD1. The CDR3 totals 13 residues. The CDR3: CARSLGGTDTTYF. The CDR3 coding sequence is TGTGCCAGAAGTTTAGGGGGCACAGATACGACGTATTTT.

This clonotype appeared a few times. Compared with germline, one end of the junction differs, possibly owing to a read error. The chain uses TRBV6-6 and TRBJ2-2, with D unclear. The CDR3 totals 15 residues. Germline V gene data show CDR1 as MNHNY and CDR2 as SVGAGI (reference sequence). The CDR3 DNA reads TGTGCCAGCAGTCACTCCCCACGGTACACCGGGGAGCTGTTTTTT. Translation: CASSHSPRYTGELFF.

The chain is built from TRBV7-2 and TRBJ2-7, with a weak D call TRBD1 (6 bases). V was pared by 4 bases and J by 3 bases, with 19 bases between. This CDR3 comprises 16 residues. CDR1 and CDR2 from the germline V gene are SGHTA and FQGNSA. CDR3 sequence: CASSSSYTGSIYEQYF. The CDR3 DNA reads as TGTGCCAGCAGCTCGTCTTATACAGGGTCCATCTACGAGCAGTACTTC. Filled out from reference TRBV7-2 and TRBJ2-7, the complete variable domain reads GAGVSQSPSNKVTEKGKDVELRCDPISGHTALYWYRQSLGQGLEFLIYFQGNSAPDKSGLPSDRFSAERTGGSVSTLTIQRTQQEDSAVYLCASSSSYTGSIYEQYFGPGTRLTVT.

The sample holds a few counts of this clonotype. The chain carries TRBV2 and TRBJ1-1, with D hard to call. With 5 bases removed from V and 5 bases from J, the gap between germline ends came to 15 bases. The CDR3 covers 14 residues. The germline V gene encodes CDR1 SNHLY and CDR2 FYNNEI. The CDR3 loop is CASSPEWPGTEAFF. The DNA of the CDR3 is TGTGCCAGCAGTCCTGAGTGGCCGGGTACTGAAGCTTTCTTT.

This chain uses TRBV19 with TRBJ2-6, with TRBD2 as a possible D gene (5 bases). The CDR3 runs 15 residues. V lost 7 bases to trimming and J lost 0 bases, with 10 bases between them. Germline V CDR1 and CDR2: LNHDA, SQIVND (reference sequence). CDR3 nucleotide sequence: TGTGCCAGTAATAGCCGGGACTCTGGGGCCAACGTCCTGACTTTC. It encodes CASNSRDSGANVLTF.

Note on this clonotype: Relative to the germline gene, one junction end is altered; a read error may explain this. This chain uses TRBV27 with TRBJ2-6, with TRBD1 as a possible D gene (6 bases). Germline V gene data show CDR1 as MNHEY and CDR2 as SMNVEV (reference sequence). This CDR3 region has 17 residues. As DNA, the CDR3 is TGTGCCAGCATTATCCGACAGGTGAACTCTGGTGCCAACGTCCTGACTTTC. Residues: CASIIRQVNSGANVLTF.

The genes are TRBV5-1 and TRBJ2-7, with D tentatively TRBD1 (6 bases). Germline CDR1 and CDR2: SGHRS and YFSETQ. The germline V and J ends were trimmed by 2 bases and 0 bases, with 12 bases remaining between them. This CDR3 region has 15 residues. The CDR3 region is CASSLRTVISYEQYF. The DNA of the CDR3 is TGCGCCAGCAGCTTAAGGACAGTTATCTCCTACGAGCAGTACTTC.

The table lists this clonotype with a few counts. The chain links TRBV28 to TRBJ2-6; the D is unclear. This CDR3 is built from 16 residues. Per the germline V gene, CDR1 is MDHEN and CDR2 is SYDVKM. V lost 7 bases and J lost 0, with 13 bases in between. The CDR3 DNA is TGTGCCAGCACCTCCCTTCTTCTCTCTGGGGCCAACGTCCTGACTTTC. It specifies CASTSLLLSGANVLTF.

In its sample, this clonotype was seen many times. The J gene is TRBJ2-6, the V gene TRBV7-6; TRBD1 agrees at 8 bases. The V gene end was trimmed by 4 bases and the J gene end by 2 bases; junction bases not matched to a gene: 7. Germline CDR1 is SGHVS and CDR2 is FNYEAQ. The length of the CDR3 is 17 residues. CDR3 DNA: TGTGCCAGCAGCTCAGGGGGCGCGAGAACTGGGGCCAACGTCCTGACTTTC. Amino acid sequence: CASSSGGARTGANVLTF.

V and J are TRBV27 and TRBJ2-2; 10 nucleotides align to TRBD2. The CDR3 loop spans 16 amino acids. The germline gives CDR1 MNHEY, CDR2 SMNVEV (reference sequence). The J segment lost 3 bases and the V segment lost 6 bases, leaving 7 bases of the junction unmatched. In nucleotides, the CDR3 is TGTGCCAGCAGCGAGAAGCGGGGGGGGGACACCGGGGAGCTGTTTTTT. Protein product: CASSEKRGGDTGELFF.

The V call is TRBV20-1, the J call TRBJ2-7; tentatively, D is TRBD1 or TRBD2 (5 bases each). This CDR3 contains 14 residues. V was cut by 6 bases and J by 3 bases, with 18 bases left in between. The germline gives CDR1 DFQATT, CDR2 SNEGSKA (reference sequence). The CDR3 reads CSASDPGRDYEQYF. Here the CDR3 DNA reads TGCAGTGCGAGTGACCCGGGACGAGACTACGAGCAGTACTTC.

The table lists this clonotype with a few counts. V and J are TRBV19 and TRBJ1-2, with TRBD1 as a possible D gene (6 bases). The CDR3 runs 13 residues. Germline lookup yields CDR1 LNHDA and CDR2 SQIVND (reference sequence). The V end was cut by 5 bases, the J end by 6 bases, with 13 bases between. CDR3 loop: CASSLGTPNGYTF. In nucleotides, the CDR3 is TGTGCCAGTAGTCTCGGGACACCCAATGGCTACACCTTC.

The CDR3: CASSYSGQSSYEQYF. CDR3 in DNA: TGTGCCAGCAGTTACTCAGGACAGAGCTCCTACGAGCAGTACTTC. The rearrangement joins TRBV6-8 to TRBJ2-7; a weak D match, TRBD1 (6 bases). There are 15 residues in the CDR3. The V gene's germline CDR1 is MNHGY and CDR2 SAAAGT. V dropped 0 bases and J dropped 0 bases, with 9 bases sitting between them.

As DNA, the CDR3 is TGTGCCAGCAAGATTCCGGGACTAGCGGGAGAGGGGGGCTCTGAGCAGTTCTTC. As protein: CASKIPGLAGEGGSEQFF. V gene TRBV27 combines with J gene TRBJ2-1; 14 bases agree with TRBD2. The ends lost 7 bases at V and 9 bases at J; junction bases unmatched: 17. Germline CDR1 and CDR2: MNHEY and SMNVEV (reference sequence). CDR3 length: 18 residues.